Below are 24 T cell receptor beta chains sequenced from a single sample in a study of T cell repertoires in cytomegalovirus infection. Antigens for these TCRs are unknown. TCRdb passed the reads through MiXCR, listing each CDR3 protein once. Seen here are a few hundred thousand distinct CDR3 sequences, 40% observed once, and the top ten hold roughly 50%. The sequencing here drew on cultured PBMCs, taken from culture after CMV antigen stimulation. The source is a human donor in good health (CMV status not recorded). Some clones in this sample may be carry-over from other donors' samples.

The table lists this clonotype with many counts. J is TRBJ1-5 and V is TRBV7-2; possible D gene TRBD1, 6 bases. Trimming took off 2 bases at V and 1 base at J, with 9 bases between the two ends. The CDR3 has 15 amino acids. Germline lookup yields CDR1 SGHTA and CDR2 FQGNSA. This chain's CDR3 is CASSLRGGSNQPQHF. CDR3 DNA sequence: TGTGCCAGCAGCTTAAGAGGGGGGAGCAATCAGCCCCAGCATTTT.

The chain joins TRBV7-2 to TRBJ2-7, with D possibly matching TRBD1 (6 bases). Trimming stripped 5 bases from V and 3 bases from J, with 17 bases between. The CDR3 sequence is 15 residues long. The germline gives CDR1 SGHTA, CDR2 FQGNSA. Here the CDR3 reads CASSIGQGWFYEQYF. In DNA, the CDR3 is TGTGCCAGCAGCATAGGGCAGGGGTGGTTCTACGAGCAGTACTTC.

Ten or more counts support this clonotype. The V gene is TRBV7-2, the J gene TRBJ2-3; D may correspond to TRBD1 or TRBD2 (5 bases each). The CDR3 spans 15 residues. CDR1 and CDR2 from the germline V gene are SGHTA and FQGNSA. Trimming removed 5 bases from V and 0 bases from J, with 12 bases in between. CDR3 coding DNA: TGTGCCAGCAGCCCCGGGACGTATAGCACAGATACGCAGTATTTT. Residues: CASSPGTYSTDTQYF.

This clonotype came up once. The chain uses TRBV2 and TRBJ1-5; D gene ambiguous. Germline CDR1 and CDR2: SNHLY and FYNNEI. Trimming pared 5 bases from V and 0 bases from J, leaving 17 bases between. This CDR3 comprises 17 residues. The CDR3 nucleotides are TGTGCCAGCAGTTTCGGACGCAGTACCTATAGCAATCAGCCCCAGCATTTT. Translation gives CASSFGRSTYSNQPQHF.

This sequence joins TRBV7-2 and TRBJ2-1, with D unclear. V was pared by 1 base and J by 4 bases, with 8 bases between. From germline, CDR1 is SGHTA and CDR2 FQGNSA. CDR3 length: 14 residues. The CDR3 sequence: CASSLVPRYNEQFF. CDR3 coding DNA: TGTGCCAGCAGCTTAGTCCCCCGATACAATGAGCAGTTCTTC.

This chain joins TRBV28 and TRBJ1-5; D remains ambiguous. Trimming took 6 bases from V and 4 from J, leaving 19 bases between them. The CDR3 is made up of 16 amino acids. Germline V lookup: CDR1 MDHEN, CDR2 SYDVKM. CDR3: CASRRRLGRDNQPQHF. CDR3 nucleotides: TGTGCCAGCAGACGACGTTTGGGCCGCGATAATCAGCCCCAGCATTTT.

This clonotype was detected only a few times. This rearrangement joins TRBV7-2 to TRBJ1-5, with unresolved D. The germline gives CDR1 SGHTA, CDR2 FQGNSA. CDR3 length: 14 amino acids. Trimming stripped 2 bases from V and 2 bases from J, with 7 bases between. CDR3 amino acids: CASSLYGRNQPQHF. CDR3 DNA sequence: TGTGCCAGCAGCTTATACGGCCGCAATCAGCCCCAGCATTTT.

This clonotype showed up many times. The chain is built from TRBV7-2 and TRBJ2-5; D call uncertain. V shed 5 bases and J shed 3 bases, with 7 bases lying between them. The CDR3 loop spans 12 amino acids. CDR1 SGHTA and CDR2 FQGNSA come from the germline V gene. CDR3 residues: CASSRREETQYF. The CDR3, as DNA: TGTGCCAGCAGCCGTCGCGAAGAGACCCAGTACTTC.

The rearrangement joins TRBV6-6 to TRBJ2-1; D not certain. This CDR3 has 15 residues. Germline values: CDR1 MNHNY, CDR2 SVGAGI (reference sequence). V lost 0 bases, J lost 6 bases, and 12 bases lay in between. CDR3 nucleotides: TGTGCCAGCAGTTACTCCAGGACGACGACCAATGAGCAGTTCTTC. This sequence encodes CASSYSRTTTNEQFF.

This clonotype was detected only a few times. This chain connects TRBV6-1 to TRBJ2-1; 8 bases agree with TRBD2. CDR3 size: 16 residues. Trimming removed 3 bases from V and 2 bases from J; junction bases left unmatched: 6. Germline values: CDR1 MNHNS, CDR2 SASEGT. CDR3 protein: CASSEPSGPPYNEQFF. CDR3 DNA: TGTGCCAGCAGTGAGCCTAGCGGGCCCCCCTACAATGAGCAGTTCTTC.

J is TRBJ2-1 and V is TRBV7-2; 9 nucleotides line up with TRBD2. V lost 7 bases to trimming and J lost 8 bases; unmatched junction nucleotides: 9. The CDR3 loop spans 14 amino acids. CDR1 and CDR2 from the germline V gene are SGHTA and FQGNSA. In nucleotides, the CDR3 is TGTGCCAGCACCTCTCGCGGGAGGGCCGATGAGCAGTTCTTC. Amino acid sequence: CASTSRGRADEQFF. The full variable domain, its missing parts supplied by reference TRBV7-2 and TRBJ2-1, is GAGVSQSPSNKVTEKGKDVELRCDPISGHTALYWYRQSLGQGLEFLIYFQGNSAPDKSGLPSDRFSAERTGGSVSTLTIQRTQQEDSAVYLCASTSRGRADEQFFGPGTRLTVL.

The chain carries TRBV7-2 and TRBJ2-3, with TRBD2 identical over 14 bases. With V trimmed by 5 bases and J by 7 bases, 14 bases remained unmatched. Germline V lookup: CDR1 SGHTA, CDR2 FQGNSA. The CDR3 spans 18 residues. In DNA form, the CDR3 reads TGTGCCAGCAGCCCGACAGGGACTAGCGGGAGTGGTGGAAATACGCAGTATTTT. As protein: CASSPTGTSGSGGNTQYF.

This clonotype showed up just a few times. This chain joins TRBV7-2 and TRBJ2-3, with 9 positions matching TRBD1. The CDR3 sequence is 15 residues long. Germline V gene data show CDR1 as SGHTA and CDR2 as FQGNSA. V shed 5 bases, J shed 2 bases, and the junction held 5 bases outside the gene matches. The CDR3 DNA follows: TGTGCCAGCAGCCGGGACAGGGTACCCACAGATACGCAGTATTTT. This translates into CASSRDRVPTDTQYF.

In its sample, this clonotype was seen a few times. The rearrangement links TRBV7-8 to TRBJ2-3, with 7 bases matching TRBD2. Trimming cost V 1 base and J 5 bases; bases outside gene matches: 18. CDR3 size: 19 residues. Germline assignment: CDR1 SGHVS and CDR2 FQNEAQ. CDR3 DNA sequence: TGTGCCAGCAGCTTAGAAGGGCTGAGACTAGCCCCATGGGTAGATACGCAGTATTTT. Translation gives CASSLEGLRLAPWVDTQYF.

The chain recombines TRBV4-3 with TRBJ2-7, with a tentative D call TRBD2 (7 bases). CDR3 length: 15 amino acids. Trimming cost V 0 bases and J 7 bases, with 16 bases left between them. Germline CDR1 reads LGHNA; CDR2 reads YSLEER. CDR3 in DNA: TGCGCCAGCAGCCAAGATGTGAGGGGGGGGGTTGAGCAGTACTTC. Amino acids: CASSQDVRGGVEQYF.

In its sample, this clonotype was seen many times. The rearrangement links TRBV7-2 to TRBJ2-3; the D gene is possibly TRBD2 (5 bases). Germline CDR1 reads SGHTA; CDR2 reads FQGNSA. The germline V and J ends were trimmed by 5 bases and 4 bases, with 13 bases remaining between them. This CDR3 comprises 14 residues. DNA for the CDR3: TGTGCCAGCAGCCTCGGCGGCGGGTCAGATACGCAGTATTTT. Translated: CASSLGGGSDTQYF. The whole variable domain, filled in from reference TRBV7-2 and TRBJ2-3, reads GAGVSQSPSNKVTEKGKDVELRCDPISGHTALYWYRQSLGQGLEFLIYFQGNSAPDKSGLPSDRFSAERTGGSVSTLTIQRTQQEDSAVYLCASSLGGGSDTQYFGPGTRLTVL.

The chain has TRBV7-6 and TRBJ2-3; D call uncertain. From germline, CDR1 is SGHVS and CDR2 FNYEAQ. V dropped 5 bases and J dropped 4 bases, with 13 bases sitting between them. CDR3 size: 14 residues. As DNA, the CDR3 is TGTGCCAGCAGCCTACCCGGTACCGCAGATACGCAGTATTTT. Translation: CASSLPGTADTQYF. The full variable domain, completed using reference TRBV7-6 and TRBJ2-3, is GAGVSQSPRYKVTKRGQDVALRCDPISGHVSLYWYRQALGQGPEFLTYFNYEAQQDKSGLPNDRFSAERPEGSISTLTIQRTEQRDSAMYRCASSLPGTADTQYFGPGTRLTVL.

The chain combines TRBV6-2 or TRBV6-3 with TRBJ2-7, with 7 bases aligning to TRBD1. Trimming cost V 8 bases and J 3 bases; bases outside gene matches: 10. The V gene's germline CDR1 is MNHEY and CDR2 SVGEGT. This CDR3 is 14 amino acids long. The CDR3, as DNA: TGTGCCAGCCGCGGACAGGATGGGCACTACGAGCAGTACTTC. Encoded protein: CASRGQDGHYEQYF.

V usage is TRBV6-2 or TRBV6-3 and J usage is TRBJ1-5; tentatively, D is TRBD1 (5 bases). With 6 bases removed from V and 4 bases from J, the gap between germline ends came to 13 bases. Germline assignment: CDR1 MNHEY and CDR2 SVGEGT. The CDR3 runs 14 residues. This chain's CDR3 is CASRARTQNQPQHF. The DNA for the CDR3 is TGTGCCAGCAGGGCTCGGACACAGAATCAGCCCCAGCATTTT.

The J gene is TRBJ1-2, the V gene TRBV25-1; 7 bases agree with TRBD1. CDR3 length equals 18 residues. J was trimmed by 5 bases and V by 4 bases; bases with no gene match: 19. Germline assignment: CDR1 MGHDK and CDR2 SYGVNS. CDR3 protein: CASSGGQQAITPKYGYTF. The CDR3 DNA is TGTGCCAGCAGTGGGGGACAGCAGGCTATCACCCCAAAGTATGGCTACACCTTC.

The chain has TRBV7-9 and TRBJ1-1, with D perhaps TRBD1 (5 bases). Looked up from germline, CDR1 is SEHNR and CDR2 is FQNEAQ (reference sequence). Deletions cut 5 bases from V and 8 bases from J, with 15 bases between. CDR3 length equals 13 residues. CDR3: CASSGKGHLEAFF. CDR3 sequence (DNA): TGTGCCAGCAGCGGAAAAGGACACTTGGAAGCTTTCTTT.

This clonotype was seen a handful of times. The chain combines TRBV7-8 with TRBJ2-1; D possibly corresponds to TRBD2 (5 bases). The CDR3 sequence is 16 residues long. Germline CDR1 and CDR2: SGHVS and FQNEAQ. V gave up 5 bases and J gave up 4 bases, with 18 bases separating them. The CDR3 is CASSLPFGRRYNEQFF. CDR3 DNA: TGTGCCAGCAGCCTACCCTTTGGGAGAAGATACAATGAGCAGTTCTTC.

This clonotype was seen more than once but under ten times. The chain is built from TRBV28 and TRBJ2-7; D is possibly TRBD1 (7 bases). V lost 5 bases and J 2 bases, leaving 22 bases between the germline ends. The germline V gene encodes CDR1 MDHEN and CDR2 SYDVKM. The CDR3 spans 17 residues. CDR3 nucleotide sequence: TGTGCCAGCAGTCTCCGCGGCGGGGCGACAGGGACCTACGAGCAGTACTTC. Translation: CASSLRGGATGTYEQYF.

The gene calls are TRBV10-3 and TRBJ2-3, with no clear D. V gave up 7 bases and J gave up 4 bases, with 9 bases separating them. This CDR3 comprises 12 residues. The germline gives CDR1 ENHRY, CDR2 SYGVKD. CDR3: CAIKDPSDTQYF. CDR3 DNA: TGTGCCATCAAAGACCCCTCAGATACGCAGTATTTT.